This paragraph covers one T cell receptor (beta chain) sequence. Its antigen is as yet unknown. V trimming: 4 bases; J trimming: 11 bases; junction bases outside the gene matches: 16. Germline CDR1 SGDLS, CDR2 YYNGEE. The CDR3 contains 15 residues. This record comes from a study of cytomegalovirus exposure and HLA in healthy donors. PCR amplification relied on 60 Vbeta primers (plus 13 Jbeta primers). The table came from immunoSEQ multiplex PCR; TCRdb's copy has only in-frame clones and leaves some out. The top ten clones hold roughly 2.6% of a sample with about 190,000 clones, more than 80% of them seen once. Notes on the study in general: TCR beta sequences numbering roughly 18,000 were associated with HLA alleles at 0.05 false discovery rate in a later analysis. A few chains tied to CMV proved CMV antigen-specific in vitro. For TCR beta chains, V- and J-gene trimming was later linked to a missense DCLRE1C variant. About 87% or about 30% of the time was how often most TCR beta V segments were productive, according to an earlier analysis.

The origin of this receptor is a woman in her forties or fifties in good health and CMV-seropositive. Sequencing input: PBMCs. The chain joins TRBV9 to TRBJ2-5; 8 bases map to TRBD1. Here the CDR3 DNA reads TGTGCCAGCAGCCGTTCGAGGACAGGGTTAGATGAGCAGTACTTC. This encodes CASSRSRTGLDEQYF.